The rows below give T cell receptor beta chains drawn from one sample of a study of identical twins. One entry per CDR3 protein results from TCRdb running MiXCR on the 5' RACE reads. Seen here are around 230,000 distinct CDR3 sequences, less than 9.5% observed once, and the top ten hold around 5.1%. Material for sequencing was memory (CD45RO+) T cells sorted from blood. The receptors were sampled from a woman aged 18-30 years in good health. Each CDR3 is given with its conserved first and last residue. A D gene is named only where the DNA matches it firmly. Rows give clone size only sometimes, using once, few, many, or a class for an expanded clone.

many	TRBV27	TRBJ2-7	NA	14	TGTGCCAGCAGTCCACGTCCAAGCTCCTACGAGCAGTACTTC	CASSPRPSSYEQYF
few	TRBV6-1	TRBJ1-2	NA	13	TGTGCCAGCAGACGGCCCCGAGACTATGGCTACACCTTC	CASRRPRDYGYTF
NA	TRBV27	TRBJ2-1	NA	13	TGTGCCAGCACACCCCACCCCGGGGGTGAGCAGTTCTTC	CASTPHPGGEQFF
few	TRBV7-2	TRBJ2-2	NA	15	TGTGCCAGCAGCTGGGACCAGCGGAACACCGGGGAGCTGTTTTTT	CASSWDQRNTGELFF
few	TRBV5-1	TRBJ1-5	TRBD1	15	TGCGCCAGCAGCTTGGAAGGGGGCGGCAATCAGCCCCAGCATTTT	CASSLEGGGNQPQHF
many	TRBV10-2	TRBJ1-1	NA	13	TGCGCCAGCAGCCGGACCGTGAACACTGAAGCTTTCTTT	CASSRTVNTEAFF
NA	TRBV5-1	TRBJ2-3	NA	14	TGCGCCAGCAGCCACGGGCACCTTAAGGATACGCAGTATTTT	CASSHGHLKDTQYF
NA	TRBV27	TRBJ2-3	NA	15	TGTGCCAGCAGTTTTGTACTGCCAGGCGGTTCCACGCAGTATTTT	CASSFVLPGGSTQYF
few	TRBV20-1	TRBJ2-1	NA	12	TGCAGTGTAAGATGGAGGGACAATGAGCAGTTCTTC	CSVRWRDNEQFF
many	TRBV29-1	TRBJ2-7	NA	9	TGCAGCGTCGGCTACGAGCAGTACTTC	CSVGYEQYF
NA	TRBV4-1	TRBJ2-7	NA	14	TGCGCCAGCAGCCAAGAAGGCAGACACTACGAGCAGTACTTC	CASSQEGRHYEQYF
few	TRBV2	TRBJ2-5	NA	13	TGTGCCAGCAGGGCGGGACTCGTAGGGACCCAGTACTTC	CASRAGLVGTQYF
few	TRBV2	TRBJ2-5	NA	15	TGTGCCAGCAGTGATCGGACCTCCGACGGAGAGACCCAGTACTTC	CASSDRTSDGETQYF
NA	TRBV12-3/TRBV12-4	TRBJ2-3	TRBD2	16	TGTGCCAGCACCAAAGGGGTAGCGGGGGGGTTGGATACGCAGTATTTT	CASTKGVAGGLDTQYF
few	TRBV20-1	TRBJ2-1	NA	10	TGCAGTGCTAGATCGAATGAGCAGTTCTTC	CSARSNEQFF
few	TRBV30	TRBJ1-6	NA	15	TGTGCCTGGAGTGTATGGGGTATCGGTGATTCACCCCTCCACTTT	CAWSVWGIGDSPLHF
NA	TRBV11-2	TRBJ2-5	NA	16	TGTGCCAGCAGCTTTTCCAGGGTTGGACTTCGGGAGACCCAGTACTTC	CASSFSRVGLRETQYF
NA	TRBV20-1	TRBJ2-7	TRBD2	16	TGCTGTGCTAGAGATATGGCTAGCGGGTGGGGTTACGAGCAGTACTTC	CCARDMASGWGYEQYF
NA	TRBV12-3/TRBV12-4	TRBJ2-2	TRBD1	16	TGTGCCAGCAGCCCCCGGACAGGGCATCACACCGGGGAGCTGTTTTTT	CASSPRTGHHTGELFF
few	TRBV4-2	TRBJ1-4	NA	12	TGTGCCAGCAGCCAAGAGGAGGGAAAACTGTTTTTT	CASSQEEGKLFF
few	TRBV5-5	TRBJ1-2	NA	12	TGTGCCAGCAGCTTGGAGAGGGGTGGCTACACCTTC	CASSLERGGYTF
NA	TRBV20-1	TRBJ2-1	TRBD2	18	TGCAGTGCTAGAGATACGGCCTGGACTAGCGGGAGGGGTAATGAGCAGTTCTTC	CSARDTAWTSGRGNEQFF
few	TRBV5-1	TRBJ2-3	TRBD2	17	TGCGCCAGCAGCCAAAACGGGACTAGCGGGGGCTTTCGGCCAAAGTATTTT	CASSQNGTSGGFRPKYF
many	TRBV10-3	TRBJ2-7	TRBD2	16	TGTGCCATCAGGCATTCACAGCGGGAGCGAAGTACCGAGCAGTACTTC	CAIRHSQRERSTEQYF